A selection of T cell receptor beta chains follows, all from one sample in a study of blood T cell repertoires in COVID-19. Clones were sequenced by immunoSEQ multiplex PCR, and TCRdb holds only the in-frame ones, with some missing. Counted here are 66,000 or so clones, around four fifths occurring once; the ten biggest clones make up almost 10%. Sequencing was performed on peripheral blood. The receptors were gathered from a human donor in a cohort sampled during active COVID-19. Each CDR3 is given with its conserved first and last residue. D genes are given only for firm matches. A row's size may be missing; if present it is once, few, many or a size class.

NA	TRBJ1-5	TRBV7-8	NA	TGTGCCAGCAGCTCTGACAGGAATCAGCCCCAGCATTTT	CASSSDRNQPQHF
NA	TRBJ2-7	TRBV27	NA	TGTGCCAGCGGTGGGGAGACTCCCTACGAGCAGTACTTC	CASGGETPYEQYF
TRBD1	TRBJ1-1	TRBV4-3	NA	TGCGCCAGCAGCCGGGCTGACAGGGTGAACACTGAAGCTTTCTTT	CASSRADRVNTEAFF
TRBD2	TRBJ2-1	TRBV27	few	TGTGCCAGCAGCCTCGGGAGGGCCGTCGTCAATGAGCAGTTCTTC	CASSLGRAVVNEQFF
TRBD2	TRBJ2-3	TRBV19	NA	TGTGCCAGTAGTAATCTAGCGGGGTACACAGATACGCAGTATTTT	CASSNLAGYTDTQYF
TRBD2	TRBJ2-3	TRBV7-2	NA	TGTGCCAGCAGCAACAGCGGGACTAGCGCTCCGGGGGCAGATACGCAGTATTTT	CASSNSGTSAPGADTQYF
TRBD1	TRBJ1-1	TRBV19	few	TGTGCCAGTAGAATCGGTAGACAGGGACGAGCTTTCTTT	CASRIGRQGRAFF
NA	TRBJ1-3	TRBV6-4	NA	TGTGCCAGCAGCCTACAGCTACCCTCTGGAAACACCATATATTTT	CASSLQLPSGNTIYF
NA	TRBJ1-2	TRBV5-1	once	TGCGCCAGCAGCTTGGAGACAGTGAACTATGGCTACACCTTC	CASSLETVNYGYTF
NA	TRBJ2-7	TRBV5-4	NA	TGTGCCAGCAGCTTGAAGGGGGTGGACGAGCAGTACTTC	CASSLKGVDEQYF
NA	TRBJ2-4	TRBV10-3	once	TGTGCCATCAGTGAGCCCGGCGGTAGCGGAAGGATCATTCAGTACTTC	CAISEPGGSGRIIQYF
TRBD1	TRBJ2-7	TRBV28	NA	TGTGCCAGCAGTGGACAGGGGGTTGGATCCTACGAGCAGTACTTC	CASSGQGVGSYEQYF
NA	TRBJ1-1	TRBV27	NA	TGTGCCAGCAAGGTATGGGCGTCGAACACTGAAGCTTTCTTT	CASKVWASNTEAFF
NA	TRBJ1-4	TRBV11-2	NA	TGTGCCAGCAGCTTAGATCGGGGGAAGGCTCCACTGTTTTTT	CASSLDRGKAPLFF
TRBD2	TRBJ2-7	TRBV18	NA	TGTGCCAGCTCACCGGGGACTAGCGACTCCTACGAGCAGTACTTC	CASSPGTSDSYEQYF
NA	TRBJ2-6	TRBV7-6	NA	TGTGCCAGCAGCCCCCACTCTGGGGCCAACGTCCTGACTTTC	CASSPHSGANVLTF
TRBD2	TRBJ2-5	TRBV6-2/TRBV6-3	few	TGTGCCAGCAGTTACTCCGGTAGCGGGAGCTCCGGGGGCCAAGAGACCCAGTACTTC	CASSYSGSGSSGGQETQYF
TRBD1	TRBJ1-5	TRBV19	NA	TGTGCTAAAGGGGACAGGGCCCTTTATAGCAATCAGCCCCAGCATTTT	CAKGDRALYSNQPQHF
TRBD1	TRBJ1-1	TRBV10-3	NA	TGTGCCATCAGTCGGACAGGGCTTGACACTGAAGCTTTCTTT	CAISRTGLDTEAFF
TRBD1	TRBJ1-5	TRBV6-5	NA	TGTGCCAGCAGCCCGCCGGGACAGGGAAGTCAGCCCCAGCATTTT	CASSPPGQGSQPQHF
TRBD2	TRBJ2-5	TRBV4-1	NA	TGCGCCAGCAGCCAAGATCTTCTAGCGGGAGACCACCAAGAGACCCAGTACTTC	CASSQDLLAGDHQETQYF
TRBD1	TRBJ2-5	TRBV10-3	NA	TGTGCCATCAGAGACAGGGGGCCCCCAGAGACCCAGTACTTC	CAIRDRGPPETQYF
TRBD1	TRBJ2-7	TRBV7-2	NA	TGTGCCAGCAGCCCCGGACAGGGGGCTTTAAGGTTC	CASSPGQGALRF
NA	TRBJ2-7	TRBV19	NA	TGTGCCAGTAGGCCAACTAGTATCGACGAGCAGTACTTC	CASRPTSIDEQYF
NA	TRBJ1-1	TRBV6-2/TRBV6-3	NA	TGTGCCAGCAGTTACCCGTCGGGGGGCCTGGACACTGAAGCTTTCTTT	CASSYPSGGLDTEAFF
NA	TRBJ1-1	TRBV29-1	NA	TGCAGCGTGCTCGGGTTGGAGGGTGCGAACACTGAAGCTTTCTTT	CSVLGLEGANTEAFF
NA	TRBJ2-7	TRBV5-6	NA	TGTGCCAGCAGCTTACCCGGAGGCTACGAGCAGTACTTC	CASSLPGGYEQYF
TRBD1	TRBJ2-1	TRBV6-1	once	TGTGCCAGCAGTGATTGGGCAGGGGGTTTTAACAATGAGCAGTTCTTC	CASSDWAGGFNNEQFF
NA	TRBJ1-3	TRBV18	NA	TGTGCCAGCTCACCGACCTACCCCGGGGTTGGTAACTCTGGAAACACCATATATTTT	CASSPTYPGVGNSGNTIYF
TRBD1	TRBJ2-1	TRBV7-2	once	TGTGCCAGCAGCTTAGGTCGGGACAGTAATGAGCAGTTCTTC	CASSLGRDSNEQFF
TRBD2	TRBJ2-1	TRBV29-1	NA	TGCAGCGTCGTACAGGGCGCTAGCGGGACCTACAATGAGCAGTTCTTC	CSVVQGASGTYNEQFF
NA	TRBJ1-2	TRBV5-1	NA	TGCGCCAGCAGCTTCCAGGGGACGGAAGGCTACACCTTC	CASSFQGTEGYTF
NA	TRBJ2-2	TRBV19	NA	TGTGCCAGTAATTTACAGGGCACCGGGGAGCTGTTTTTT	CASNLQGTGELFF
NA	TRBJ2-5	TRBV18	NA	TGTGCCAGCTCACTTGGACAGAGAGCAGAGACCCAGTACTTC	CASSLGQRAETQYF
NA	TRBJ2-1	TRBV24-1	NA	TGTGCCACCAGTGATTTTCGAGAGGGCCTTTACAATGAGCAGTTCTTC	CATSDFREGLYNEQFF
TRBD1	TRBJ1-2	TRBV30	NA	TGTGCCTGGGCTCAGCCGCAGGGGGCGCGCGGCTACACCTTC	CAWAQPQGARGYTF
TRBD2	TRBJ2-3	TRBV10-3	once	TGTGCCATCAGTGAGTCGAGAAGCGGGAGAGGGCCAGATACGCAGTATTTT	CAISESRSGRGPDTQYF
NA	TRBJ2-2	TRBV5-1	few	TGCGCCAGCAGCACAAACCAGGGGCCCACCGGGGAGCTGTTTTTT	CASSTNQGPTGELFF
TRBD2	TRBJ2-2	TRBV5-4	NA	TGTGCCAGCAGCGGGGGACTAGCGGGAGGAGGCGTCACCGGGGAGCTGTTTTTT	CASSGGLAGGGVTGELFF
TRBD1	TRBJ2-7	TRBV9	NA	TGTGCCAGCAGCTTTCACCCGGACAGGGGGCCCTACGAGCAGTACTTC	CASSFHPDRGPYEQYF
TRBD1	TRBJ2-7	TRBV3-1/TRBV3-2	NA	TGTGCCAGCAGCCAAGGGAACAGGGGGCGGTACGAGCAGTACTTC	CASSQGNRGRYEQYF
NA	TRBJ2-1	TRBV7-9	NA	TGTGCCAGCAGCTTATTTGGTGGACTACCCTACAATGAGCAGTTCTTC	CASSLFGGLPYNEQFF
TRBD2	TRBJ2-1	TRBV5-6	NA	TGTGCCAGCAGCTTATGGCGGGAGGGCCCCTACAATGAGCAGTTCTTC	CASSLWREGPYNEQFF
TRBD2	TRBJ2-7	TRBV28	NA	TGTGCCAGCAGTTTAGGGGCTAGCGGGAGGGGCTACGAGCAGTACTTC	CASSLGASGRGYEQYF
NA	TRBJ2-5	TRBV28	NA	TGTGCCAGCAGTTTAGAAGCAGGGCGTCAAGAGACCCAGTACTTC	CASSLEAGRQETQYF
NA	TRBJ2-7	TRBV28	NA	TGTGCCAGCAGTTCGACAGCCACCTACGAGCAGTACTTC	CASSSTATYEQYF
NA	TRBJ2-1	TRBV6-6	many	TGTGCCAGCAGTTCCATAAGCGGGCCCTCCTACAATGAGCAGTTCTTC	CASSSISGPSYNEQFF
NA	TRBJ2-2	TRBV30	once	TGTGCCTGGAGTAAGACAGACTCCACCGGGGAGCTGTTTTTT	CAWSKTDSTGELFF
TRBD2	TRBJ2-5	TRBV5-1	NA	TGCGCCAGCAGCCGTAGCGGGCAAGAGACCCAGTACTTC	CASSRSGQETQYF
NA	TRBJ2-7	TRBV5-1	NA	TGCGCCAGCAGCGTCACAGGTGGAGACTACGAGCAGTACTTC	CASSVTGGDYEQYF
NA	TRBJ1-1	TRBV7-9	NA	TGTGCCAGCAGCTTAAGCGCGGGTGGGAACACTGAAGCTTTCTTT	CASSLSAGGNTEAFF
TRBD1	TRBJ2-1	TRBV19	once	TGTGCCAGTAGTATAAGTGGGACAGGGGGCAATGAGCAGTTCTTC	CASSISGTGGNEQFF
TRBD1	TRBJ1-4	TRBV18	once	TGTGCCAGCTCACTGACAGGGGGTAATGAAAAACTGTTTTTT	CASSLTGGNEKLFF
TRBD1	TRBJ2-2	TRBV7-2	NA	TGTGCCAGCAGCCACGACAGGGGGACCACCGGGGAGCTGTTTTTT	CASSHDRGTTGELFF
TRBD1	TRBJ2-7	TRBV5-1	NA	TGCGCCAGCAGCGCTGAAACAGGGGGATACGAGCAGTACTTC	CASSAETGGYEQYF